Given below is one T cell receptor beta chain in context. This specimen comes from a study of blood T cell repertoires in COVID-19. Overall study: The cDNA or gDNA used as material had been derived from T cells, B-cell-depleted T cells, or PBMCs.

Germline CDR1 reads SGHTA; CDR2 reads FQGNSA. V was clipped by 5 bases and J by 5 bases; unmatched bases: 8. The CDR3 consists of 15 residues. Original data processing: Scientists estimated how many nucleated cells there were by amplifying reference gene primers. Libraries were prepared by immunoSEQ multiplex PCR; TCRdb keeps only in-frame clonotypes and omits some of them. The V and J calls and clone size were taken over from that table, and D and trimming were inferred from the DNA. In the table there are roughly 230,000 clones, 89% of which are singletons. Sequencing input: peripheral blood. The origin of this receptor is a woman in her 40s who had recovered from COVID-19. The chain employs TRBV7-2 and TRBJ2-5; 10 bases are a match to TRBD1. Here the CDR3 reads CASSGQGVRGETQYF. The CDR3 nucleotides are TGTGCCAGCAGCGGACAGGGGGTGAGGGGGGAGACCCAGTACTTC. The entire variable domain, with the rest obtained from reference TRBV7-2 and TRBJ2-5, is as follows: GAGVSQSPSNKVTEKGKDVELRCDPISGHTALYWYRQSLGQGLEFLIYFQGNSAPDKSGLPSDRFSAERTGGSVSTLTIQRTQQEDSAVYLCASSGQGVRGETQYFGPGTRLLVL.